This record concerns one T cell receptor beta chain sequence. As yet, its antigen is unknown. The entry originates in a study of T cell responses to AZD1222 COVID-19 vaccine. Overall study results and limits: Baseline seropositivity characterized only a handful of AZD1222 recipients.

Clones were sequenced by immunoSEQ multiplex PCR, and TCRdb holds only the in-frame ones, with some missing. The table shows 65,000 to 100,000 clones, with 85% to 90% occurring only once. This TCR was sampled from an adult who received the AZD1222 COVID-19 vaccine. This specimen was peripheral blood, taken 28 days after the second AZD1222 dose.

CDR3 in amino acids: CASSLEQLNTEAFF. The CDR3 DNA follows: TGTGCCAGCAGCTTAGAACAGTTGAACACTGAAGCTTTCTTT. V usage is TRBV7-6 and J usage is TRBJ1-1; no reliable D call. Trimming took 1 base from V and 0 from J, leaving 6 bases between them. The germline V gene has CDR1 SGHVS and CDR2 FNYEAQ. The CDR3 length is 14 residues.